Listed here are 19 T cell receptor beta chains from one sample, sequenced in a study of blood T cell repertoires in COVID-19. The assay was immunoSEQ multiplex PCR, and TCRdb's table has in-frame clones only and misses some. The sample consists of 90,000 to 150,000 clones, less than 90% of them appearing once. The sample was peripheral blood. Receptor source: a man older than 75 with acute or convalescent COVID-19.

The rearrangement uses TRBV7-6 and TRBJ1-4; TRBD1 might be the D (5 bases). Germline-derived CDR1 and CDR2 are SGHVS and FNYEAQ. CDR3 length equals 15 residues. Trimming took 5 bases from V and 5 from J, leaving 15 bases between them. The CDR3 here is CASSPTGRGNEKLFF. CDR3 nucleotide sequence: TGTGCCAGCAGCCCAACCGGTCGGGGGAATGAAAAACTGTTTTTT.

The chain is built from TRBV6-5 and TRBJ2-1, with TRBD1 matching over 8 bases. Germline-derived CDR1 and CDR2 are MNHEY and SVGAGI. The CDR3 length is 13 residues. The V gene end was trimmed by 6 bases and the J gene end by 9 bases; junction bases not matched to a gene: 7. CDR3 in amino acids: CASRIRGLGEQFF. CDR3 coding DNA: TGTGCCAGCAGGATCAGGGGGCTGGGTGAGCAGTTCTTC.

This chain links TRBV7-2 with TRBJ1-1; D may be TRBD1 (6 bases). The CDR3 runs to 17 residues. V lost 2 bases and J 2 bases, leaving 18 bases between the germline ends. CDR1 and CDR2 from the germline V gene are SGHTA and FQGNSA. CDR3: CASSLFPSGVKNTEAFF. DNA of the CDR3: TGTGCCAGCAGCTTATTCCCCTCAGGGGTCAAAAACACTGAAGCTTTCTTT.

In nucleotides, the CDR3 is TGTGCCAGCAGGACAGGGGGGGCCAACGTCCTGACTTTC. This gives the protein CASRTGGANVLTF. The rearrangement links TRBV7-9 to TRBJ2-6; 7 nucleotides match TRBD1. Germline V gives CDR1 SEHNR, CDR2 FQNEAQ (reference sequence). The CDR3 runs 13 residues. Losses at the gene ends were 6 bases for V and 4 bases for J; bases not matched to a gene: 0.

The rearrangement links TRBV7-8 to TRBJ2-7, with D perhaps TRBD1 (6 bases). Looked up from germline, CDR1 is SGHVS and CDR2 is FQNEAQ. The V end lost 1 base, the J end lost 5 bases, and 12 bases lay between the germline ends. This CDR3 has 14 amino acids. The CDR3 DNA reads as TGTGCCAGCAGCTTAGATCGGGCAGGGGACGAGCAGTACTTC. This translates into CASSLDRAGDEQYF.

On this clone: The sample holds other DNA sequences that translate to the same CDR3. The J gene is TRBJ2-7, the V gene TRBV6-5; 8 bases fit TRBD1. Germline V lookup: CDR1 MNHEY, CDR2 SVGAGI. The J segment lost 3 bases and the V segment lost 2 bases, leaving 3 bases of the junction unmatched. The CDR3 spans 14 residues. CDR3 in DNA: TGTGCCAGCAGTTACCGGGACAGGAACTACGAGCAGTACTTC. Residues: CASSYRDRNYEQYF.

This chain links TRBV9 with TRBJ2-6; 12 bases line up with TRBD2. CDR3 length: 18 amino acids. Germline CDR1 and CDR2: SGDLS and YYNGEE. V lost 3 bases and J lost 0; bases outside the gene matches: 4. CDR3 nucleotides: TGTGCCAGCAGCGCCCAGACTAGCGGGAGCTCTGGGGCCAACGTCCTGACTTTC. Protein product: CASSAQTSGSSGANVLTF.

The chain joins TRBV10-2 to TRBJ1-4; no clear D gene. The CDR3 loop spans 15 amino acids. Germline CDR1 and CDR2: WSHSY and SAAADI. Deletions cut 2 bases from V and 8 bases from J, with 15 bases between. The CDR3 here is CASSETLPAGEKLFF. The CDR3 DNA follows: TGCGCCAGCAGTGAGACACTACCCGCGGGCGAAAAACTGTTTTTT.

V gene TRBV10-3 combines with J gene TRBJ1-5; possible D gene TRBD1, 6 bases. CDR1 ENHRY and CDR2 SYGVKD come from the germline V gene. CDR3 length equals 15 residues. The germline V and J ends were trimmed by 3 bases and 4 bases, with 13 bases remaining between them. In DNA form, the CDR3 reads TGTGCCATCAGTGATTCGGGGGGGGCTAATCAGCCCCAGCATTTT. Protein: CAISDSGGANQPQHF.

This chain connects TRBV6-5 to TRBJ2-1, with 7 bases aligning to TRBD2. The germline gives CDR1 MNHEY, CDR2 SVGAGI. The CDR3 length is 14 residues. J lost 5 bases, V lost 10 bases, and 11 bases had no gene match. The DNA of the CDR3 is TGTGCCACCTCCGGGGGGAGGACGCACAATGAGCAGTTCTTC. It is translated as CATSGGRTHNEQFF.

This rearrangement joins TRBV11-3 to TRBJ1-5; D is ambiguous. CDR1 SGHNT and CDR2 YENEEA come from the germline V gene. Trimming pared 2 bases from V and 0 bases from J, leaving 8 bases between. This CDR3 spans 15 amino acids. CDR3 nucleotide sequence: TGTGCCAGCAGCTTAAGAGGATATAGCAATCAGCCCCAGCATTTT. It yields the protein CASSLRGYSNQPQHF.

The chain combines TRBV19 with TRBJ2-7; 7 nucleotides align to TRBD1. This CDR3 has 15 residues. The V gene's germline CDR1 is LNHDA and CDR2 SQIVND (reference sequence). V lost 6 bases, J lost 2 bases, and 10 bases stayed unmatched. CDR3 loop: CASSDPGQATYEQYF. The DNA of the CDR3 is TGTGCCAGTAGCGACCCCGGACAGGCGACCTACGAGCAGTACTTC. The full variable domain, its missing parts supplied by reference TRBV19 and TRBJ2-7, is DGGITQSPKYLFRKEGQNVTLSCEQNLNHDAMYWYRQDPGQGLRLIYYSQIVNDFQKGDIAEGYSVSREKKESFPLTVTSAQKNPTAFYLCASSDPGQATYEQYFGPGTRLTVT.

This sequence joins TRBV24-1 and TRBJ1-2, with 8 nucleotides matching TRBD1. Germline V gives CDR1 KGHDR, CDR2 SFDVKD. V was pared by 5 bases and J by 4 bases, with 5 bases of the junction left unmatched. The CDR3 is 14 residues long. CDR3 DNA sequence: TGTGCCACCAGTGCCCGACAGGGGAGCTATGGCTACACCTTC. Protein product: CATSARQGSYGYTF.

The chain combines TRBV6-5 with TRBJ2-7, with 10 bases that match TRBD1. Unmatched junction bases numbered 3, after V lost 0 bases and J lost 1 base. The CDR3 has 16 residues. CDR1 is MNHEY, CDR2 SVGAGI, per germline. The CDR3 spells CASSYSTGGLSYEQYF. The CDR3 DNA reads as TGTGCCAGCAGTTACTCGACAGGGGGCCTTTCCTACGAGCAGTACTTC.

The CDR3 DNA is TGTGCCAGCAGCTCCCCAGGGGCATTACGGGATACGCAGTATTTT. Amino acid sequence: CASSSPGALRDTQYF. The rearrangement links TRBV11-3 to TRBJ2-3, with D perhaps TRBD1 (6 bases). The germline V gene encodes CDR1 SGHNT and CDR2 YENEEA. The CDR3 is made up of 15 amino acids. V was pared by 4 bases and J by 6 bases, with 17 bases between.

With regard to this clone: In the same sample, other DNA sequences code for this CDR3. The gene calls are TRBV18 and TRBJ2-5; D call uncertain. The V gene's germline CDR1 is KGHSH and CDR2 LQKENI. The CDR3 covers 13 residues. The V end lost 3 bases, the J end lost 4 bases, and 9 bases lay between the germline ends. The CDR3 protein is CASSPPGGETQYF. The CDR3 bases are TGTGCCAGCTCACCTCCGGGTGGAGAGACCCAGTACTTC.

In DNA, the CDR3 is TGTGCCAGCTCACCCGGGACAGGGGGGTTAGGCAATCAGCCCCAGCATTTT. Translated, it gives CASSPGTGGLGNQPQHF. This sequence joins TRBV18 and TRBJ1-5; 11 bases fit TRBD1. Trimming removed 3 bases from V and 2 bases from J; junction bases left unmatched: 6. In germline, CDR1 is KGHSH, CDR2 LQKENI. The CDR3 runs 17 residues.

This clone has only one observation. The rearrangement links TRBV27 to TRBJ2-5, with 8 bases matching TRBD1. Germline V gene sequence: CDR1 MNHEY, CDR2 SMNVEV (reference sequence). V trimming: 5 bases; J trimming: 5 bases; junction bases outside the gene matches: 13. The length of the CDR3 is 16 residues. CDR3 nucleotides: TGTGCCAGCAGTCCAGGAGACAGGGGCCCCGTGGAGACCCAGTACTTC. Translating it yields CASSPGDRGPVETQYF.

The CDR3 sequence is CASSLTTETNSPLHF. CDR3 coding DNA: TGTGCCAGCAGTTTAACGACAGAAACGAATTCACCCCTCCACTTT. The V gene is TRBV27, the J gene TRBJ1-6, with D maybe TRBD1 (5 bases). This CDR3 spans 15 amino acids. Germline CDR1 MNHEY, CDR2 SMNVEV (reference sequence). V dropped 2 bases and J dropped 7 bases, with 12 bases sitting between them.